Shown below are 12 T cell receptor beta chains from a single sample sequenced in a study of CD8+ T cells in alopecia areata. The sequencing template was cDNA reverse transcribed from extracted RNA. The table came from immunoSEQ multiplex PCR; TCRdb's copy has only in-frame clones and leaves some out. The sample lists over 150,000 clones, around 50% occurring once. This sample comprised CD4+ T cells sorted from blood, obtained at week 0. These receptors all stem from a human donor with alopecia areata.

This clone was recorded a few times. The rearrangement joins TRBV30 to TRBJ1-6; 7 bases line up with TRBD1. The germline V gene has CDR1 GTSNPN and CDR2 SVGIG (reference sequence). This CDR3 is 14 amino acids long. Trimming took 4 bases from V and 7 from J; bases not matched to a gene: 7. CDR3 bases: TGTGCCTGGAATCCGGGACAGCGGAATTCACCCCTCCACTTT. The encoded protein is CAWNPGQRNSPLHF.

The chain links TRBV6-1 to TRBJ2-2, with D unclear. V gave up 5 bases and J gave up 6 bases, with 7 bases separating them. Germline V CDR1 and CDR2: MNHNS, SASEGT. The CDR3 is 12 residues long. CDR3 sequence reads: CASSSVSGELFF. The CDR3, as DNA: TGTGCCAGCAGTTCTGTGTCCGGGGAGCTGTTTTTT.

The gene calls are TRBV7-3 and TRBJ2-5, with D hard to call. The length of the CDR3 is 14 residues. CDR1 and CDR2 (germline): SGHTA, FQGTGA. V lost 2 bases and J lost 4, with 11 bases in between. The CDR3 is CASSLGPLGETQYF. The CDR3 bases are TGTGCCAGCAGCTTAGGTCCCCTAGGAGAGACCCAGTACTTC.

The gene calls are TRBV7-8 and TRBJ2-7; 7 bases align to TRBD1. The CDR3 consists of 14 residues. J was trimmed by 5 bases and V by 1 base; bases with no gene match: 5. Germline values: CDR1 SGHVS, CDR2 FQNEAQ. The CDR3 nucleotides read TGTGCCAGCAGCTTAGGGACAGGCCCCAACGAGCAGTACTTC. This sequence encodes CASSLGTGPNEQYF.

This chain uses TRBV2 with TRBJ2-7; 8 bases fit TRBD2. CDR1 and CDR2 from the germline V gene are SNHLY and FYNNEI. J was trimmed by 6 bases and V by 5 bases; bases with no gene match: 9. The length of the CDR3 is 14 residues. CDR3 nucleotides: TGTGCCAGCAGTCGGACTAGCAGTATGGGCGAGCAGTACTTC. As protein: CASSRTSSMGEQYF.

The gene calls are TRBV25-1 and TRBJ1-1; D gene ambiguous. This CDR3 spans 14 amino acids. V lost 3 bases, J lost 3 bases, and 11 bases lay in between. Germline loops: CDR1 MGHDK, CDR2 SYGVNS. This CDR3 is CASSEPGGHTEAFF. Here the CDR3 DNA reads TGTGCCAGCAGTGAGCCCGGAGGTCACACTGAAGCTTTCTTT. The variable domain in full, with the rest retrieved from reference TRBV25-1 and TRBJ1-1, is EADIYQTPRYLVIGTGKKITLECSQTMGHDKMYWYQQDPGMELHLIHYSYGVNSTEKGDLSSESTVSRIRTEHFPLTLESARPSHTSQYLCASSEPGGHTEAFFGQGTRLTVV.

This chain joins TRBV18 and TRBJ2-5, with D uncertain. The germline V gene encodes CDR1 KGHSH and CDR2 LQKENI. V was trimmed by 2 bases and J by 1 base, leaving 11 bases between them. The CDR3 contains 15 residues. The CDR3: CASSPSTPTQETQYF. CDR3 in DNA: TGTGCCAGCTCACCATCGACCCCGACCCAAGAGACCCAGTACTTC.

The V and J genes are TRBV30 and TRBJ1-2; 8 bases align to TRBD1. From germline, CDR1 is GTSNPN and CDR2 SVGIG (reference sequence). The CDR3 spans 13 residues. V shed 0 bases, J shed 7 bases, and the junction held 4 bases outside the gene matches. Here the CDR3 DNA reads TGTGCCTGGAGTGTGGACAGGGTGTCTGGCTACACCTTC. This sequence encodes CAWSVDRVSGYTF. Filled out from reference TRBV30 and TRBJ1-2, the complete variable domain reads SQTIHQWPATLVQPVGSPLSLECTVEGTSNPNLYWYRQAAGRGLQLLFYSVGIGQISSEVPQNLSASRPQDRQFILSSKKLLLSDSGFYLCAWSVDRVSGYTFGSGTRLTVV.

The rearrangement joins TRBV30 to TRBJ2-7; D call uncertain. V shed 0 bases and J shed 0 bases, with 9 bases lying between them. Germline values: CDR1 GTSNPN, CDR2 SVGIG (reference sequence). The CDR3 contains 14 residues. CDR3 in amino acids: CAWSVRQVSYEQYF. CDR3 DNA sequence: TGTGCCTGGAGTGTACGGCAGGTCTCCTACGAGCAGTACTTC.

The chain uses TRBV27 and TRBJ2-3, with 9 bases aligning to TRBD1. V lost 2 bases and J lost 3; bases outside the gene matches: 0. The CDR3 covers 14 residues. Germline CDR1 and CDR2: MNHEY and SMNVEV (reference sequence). The CDR3 DNA sequence: TGTGCCAGCAGTTTAGGACAGGGGACAGATACGCAGTATTTT. Protein product: CASSLGQGTDTQYF.

This clone turned up a few times. The genes are TRBV29-1 and TRBJ1-2; a possible D gene is TRBD1 (6 bases). Germline CDR1 SQVTM, CDR2 ANQGSEA. The CDR3 covers 13 residues. Trimming left V 1 base short and J 8 bases short, with 14 bases between. CDR3 DNA: TGCAGCGTTGAAGTCAGGGGTTGGGGAGGCTACACCTTC. This codes for CSVEVRGWGGYTF.

This clone was picked up one time. V usage is TRBV5-6 and J usage is TRBJ1-2; TRBD1 might be the D (5 bases). Germline CDR1 SGHDT, CDR2 YYEEEE. The CDR3 runs 16 residues. Trimming took 3 bases from V and 0 from J, leaving 15 bases between them. CDR3 residues: CASSSPPGRTNYGYTF. The CDR3 bases are TGTGCCAGCAGCTCGCCCCCGGGACGTACTAACTATGGCTACACCTTC. Based on the CDR3 plus reference TRBV5-6 and TRBJ1-2, the full variable domain is DAGVTQSPTHLIKTRGQQVTLRCSPKSGHDTVSWYQQALGQGPQFIFQYYEEEERQRGNFPDRFSGHQFPNYSSELNVNALLLGDSALYLCASSSPPGRTNYGYTFGSGTRLTVV.